What follows describes a single TCR beta chain. Its antigen is not known. Germline CDR1 and CDR2: SGHTA and FQGNSA. Trimming at V came to 1 base and at J to 5 bases, leaving 6 bases not matched to a gene. This CDR3 has 15 amino acids. This sample stems from a study of T cell responses to AZD1222 COVID-19 vaccine. Study results and limitations: Spike-specific TCRs gained breadth and depth after people received two AZD1222 doses.

TCRdb's copy holds only in-frame clones and misses some; the assay was immunoSEQ multiplex PCR. This table holds 150,000 to 200,000 clones, 85% to 90% found once. The specimen was peripheral blood, collected 28 days after the second dose of the MenACWY control vaccine. This TCR was recovered from an adult who received the MenACWY meningococcal vaccine as a control. The chain combines TRBV7-2 with TRBJ2-5, with 8 nucleotides matching TRBD2. The CDR3 DNA reads TGTGCCAGCAGCTTAGTCGCGGGAGGATGGGAGACCCAGTACTTC. This gives the protein CASSLVAGGWETQYF.